This T cell receptor (beta chain) is from a study of OX40 agonist ivuxolimab in advanced cancers. Looking at the study overall: Partial responses were observed in three patients, of whom one had hepatocellular carcinoma and two had cutaneous melanoma. General study results and limits: Some of the lowest clonal expansion was seen in partial responders at 0.1-3.0 mg/kg. Among expanded peripheral T cells, antigen specificity went undetermined. With doses of 0.1 to 3.0 mg/kg, CD4+ and CD8+ blood T cells had undergone clonal expansion by week 6.

About this clone: Its antigen is currently unknown. An end of the junction does not agree with germline; a read error may underlie this.

TCRdb's table, derived via immunoSEQ multiplex PCR, lists solely in-frame clones and lacks some. Of more than 35,000 clones detected, about 85% appear once; the ten largest clones hold under 7%. Per the germline V gene, CDR1 is SGHNT and CDR2 is YYREEE (reference sequence). There are 15 residues in the CDR3. This TCR came from an adult with an advanced solid tumor such as melanoma, head and neck, liver or kidney cancer. The chain recombines TRBV5-4 with TRBJ1-2; TRBD1 matches 7 bases. The material sequenced was CD4+ or CD8+ T cells sorted from blood, taken in a trial of the OX40 agonist ivuxolimab. The CDR3 reads CASSQLDRENYGYTF. CDR3 DNA: TGCGCCAGCAGCCAGCTAGACAGGGAGAACTATGGCTACACCTTC.